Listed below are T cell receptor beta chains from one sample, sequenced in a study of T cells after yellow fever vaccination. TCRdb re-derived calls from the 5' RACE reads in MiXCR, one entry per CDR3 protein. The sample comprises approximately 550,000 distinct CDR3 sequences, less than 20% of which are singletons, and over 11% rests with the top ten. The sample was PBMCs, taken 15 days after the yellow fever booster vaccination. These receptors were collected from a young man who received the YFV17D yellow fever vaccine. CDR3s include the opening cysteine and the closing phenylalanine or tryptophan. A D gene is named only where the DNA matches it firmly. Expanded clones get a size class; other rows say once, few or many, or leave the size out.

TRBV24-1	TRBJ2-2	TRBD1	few	TGTGCCACCAGTGATCGGGACAGAGGCACCGGGGAGCTGTTTTTT	CATSDRDRGTGELFF
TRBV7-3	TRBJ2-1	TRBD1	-	TGTGCCAGCAGCCCAAAGACAGGGGGCACCTACAATGAGCAGTTCTTC	CASSPKTGGTYNEQFF
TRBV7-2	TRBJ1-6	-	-	TGTGCCAGCAGCTCCAGGGTATCAGATAATTCACCCCTCCACTTT	CASSSRVSDNSPLHF
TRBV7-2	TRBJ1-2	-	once	TGTGCCAGCAGCCGCCGGAGGGAGAGCAATTATGGCTACACCTTC	CASSRRRESNYGYTF
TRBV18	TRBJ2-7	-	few	TGTGCCAGCTCACCATCTACCTCCTGGGAGCAGTACTTC	CASSPSTSWEQYF
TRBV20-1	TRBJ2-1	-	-	TGCAGTGCGACCCTCGGTGAGCAGTTCTTC	CSATLGEQFF
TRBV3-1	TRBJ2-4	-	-	TGTGCCAGCAGCCAAGCTTGGGACACCCACAAAAACATTCAGTACTTC	CASSQAWDTHKNIQYF
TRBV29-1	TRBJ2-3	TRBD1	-	TGCAGCGTTGGGGACAGGGGAACAGATACGCAGTATTTT	CSVGDRGTDTQYF
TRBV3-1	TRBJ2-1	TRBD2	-	TGTGCCAGCAGCCCCACAATCAGAAAACTAGCGGGGTATGAGCAGTTCTTC	CASSPTIRKLAGYEQFF
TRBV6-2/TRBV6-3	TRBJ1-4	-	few	TGTGCCAGCAGTTACTCGCGGGGCGGCGGTGAAAAACTGTTTTTT	CASSYSRGGGEKLFF
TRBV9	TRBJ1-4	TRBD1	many	TGTGCCAGCAGCGCTCTGACAGGGACGAATGAAAAACTGTTTTTT	CASSALTGTNEKLFF
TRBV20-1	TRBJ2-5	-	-	TGCAGTGCGGTGTCACAGCAAGAGACCCAGTACTTC	CSAVSQQETQYF
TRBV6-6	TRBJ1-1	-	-	TGTGCCGTAAAGTTGAACACTGAAGCTTTCTTT	CAVKLNTEAFF
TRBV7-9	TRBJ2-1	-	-	TGTGCCAGCAGCCCCAACTATGAGCAGTTCTTC	CASSPNYEQFF
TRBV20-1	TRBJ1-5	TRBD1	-	TGCAGTGCTACAAATCGACAGGGAATGCAGCCCCAGCATTTT	CSATNRQGMQPQHF
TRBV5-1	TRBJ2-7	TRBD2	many	TGCGCCAGCAGTTTACTAGCGGGAGAGTCCTACGAGCAGTACTTC	CASSLLAGESYEQYF
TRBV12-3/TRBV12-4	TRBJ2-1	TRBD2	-	TGTGCCAGCAGTCCGTTATTAAGCGGGAGTGATGAGCAGTTCTTC	CASSPLLSGSDEQFF
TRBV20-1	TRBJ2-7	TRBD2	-	TGCAGTGCTAGGCACGGGAGGGTATACGAGCAGTACTTC	CSARHGRVYEQYF
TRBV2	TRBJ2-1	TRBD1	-	TGTGCCAGCAGTTATCGGGACAGGGGGATTATAGGTGAGCAGTTCTTC	CASSYRDRGIIGEQFF
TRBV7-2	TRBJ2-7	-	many	TGTGCCAGCAGCTTTGGGTCGTGGGTTGAGCAGTACTTC	CASSFGSWVEQYF
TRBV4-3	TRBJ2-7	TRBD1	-	TGCGCCAGCAGCCAGGGCAGGGGGCAACACGAGCAGTACTTC	CASSQGRGQHEQYF
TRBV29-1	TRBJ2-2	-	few	TGCAGCGTTGGACTAGACTCGGCCGGGGAGCTGTTTTTT	CSVGLDSAGELFF
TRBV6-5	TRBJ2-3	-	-	TGTGCCAGCAGTCAACCGGGTAACAGGGAAGATACGCAGTATTTT	CASSQPGNREDTQYF
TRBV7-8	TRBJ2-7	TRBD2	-	TGTGCCAGCAGCTCGCAACTAGCGGCCGGCTCCTACGAGCAGTACTTC	CASSSQLAAGSYEQYF
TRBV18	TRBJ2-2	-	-	TGTGCCAGCTCACCACCGACGGGAGCGGGCGGGGAGCTGTTTTTT	CASSPPTGAGGELFF
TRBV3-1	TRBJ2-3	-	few	TGTGCCAGCAGCCAAGATGACAGCCCTAGCTGGGGGACAGATACGCAGTATTTT	CASSQDDSPSWGTDTQYF
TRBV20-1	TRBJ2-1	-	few	TGCAGTGCTAGTCCGGGATTCTCCTACAATGAGCAGTTCTTC	CSASPGFSYNEQFF
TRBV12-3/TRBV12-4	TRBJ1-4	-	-	TGTGCCAGCAGTTACACGGCAGTGGCTAATGAAAAACTGTTTTTT	CASSYTAVANEKLFF
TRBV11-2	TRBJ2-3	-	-	TGTGCCAGCAGCTCCCCAGCAGGGTGGAATACGCAGTATTTT	CASSSPAGWNTQYF
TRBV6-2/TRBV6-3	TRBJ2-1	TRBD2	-	TGTGCCAGCAGTTTTTTGCGGGAGGCCCCCTGGCATGAGCAGTTCTTC	CASSFLREAPWHEQFF
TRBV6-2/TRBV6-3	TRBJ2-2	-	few	TGTGCCAGCAGTTACTCTCTAACGGGAGCTTGGGTATCCGGGGAGCTGTTTTTT	CASSYSLTGAWVSGELFF
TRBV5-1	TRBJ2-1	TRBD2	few	TGCGCCAGCAGCTCGACCTTAGCGGGGCCGTCCGCTGAGCAGTTCTTC	CASSSTLAGPSAEQFF
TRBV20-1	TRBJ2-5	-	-	TGCAGTGCACCGATACCGCGGGGTCCTTCAGGGACCCAGTACTTC	CSAPIPRGPSGTQYF
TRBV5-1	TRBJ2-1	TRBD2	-	TGCGCCAGCAGCTTGGCCGGGGGACTAGCGGAGGTTTATGGGCAGTTCTTC	CASSLAGGLAEVYGQFF
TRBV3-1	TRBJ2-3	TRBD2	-	TGTGCCAGCAGCCACTCCGGGACTAGAACCACAGATACGCAGTATTTT	CASSHSGTRTTDTQYF